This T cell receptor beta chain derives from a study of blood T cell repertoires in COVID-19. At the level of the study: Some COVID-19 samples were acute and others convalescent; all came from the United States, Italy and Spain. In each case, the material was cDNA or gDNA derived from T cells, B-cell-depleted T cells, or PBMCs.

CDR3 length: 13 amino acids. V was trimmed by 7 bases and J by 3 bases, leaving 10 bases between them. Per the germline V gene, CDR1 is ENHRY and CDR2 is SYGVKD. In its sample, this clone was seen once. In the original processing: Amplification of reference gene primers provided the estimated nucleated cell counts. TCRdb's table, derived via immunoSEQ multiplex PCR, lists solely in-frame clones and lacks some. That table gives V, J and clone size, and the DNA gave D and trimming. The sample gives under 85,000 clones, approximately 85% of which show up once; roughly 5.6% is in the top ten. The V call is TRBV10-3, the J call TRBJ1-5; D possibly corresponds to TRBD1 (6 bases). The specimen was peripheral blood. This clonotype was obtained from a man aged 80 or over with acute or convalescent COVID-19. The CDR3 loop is CAIMGTLNQPQHF. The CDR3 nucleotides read TGTGCCATCATGGGGACACTCAATCAGCCCCAGCATTTT.